These T cell receptor beta chains were read from a single sample in a study of cytomegalovirus exposure and HLA in healthy donors. This table comes from immunoSEQ multiplex PCR, and its TCRdb copy is limited to in-frame clones, with some not included. The sample lists 100,000 or so clones, roughly 80% occurring once. The sample was PBMCs. All receptors come from a man younger than 30 in good health and CMV-seronegative. Each CDR3 is given with its conserved first and last residue. A D gene is named only where the DNA matches it firmly. Expanded clones are given a class, and other clones once, few, many or no size at all.

j_gene,len,abundance,v_gene,d_gene,CDR3aa,CDR3nt
TRBJ1-2,13,.,TRBV7-9,.,CASSYRQGGGYTF,TGTGCCAGCAGCTATCGACAAGGGGGTGGCTACACCTTC
TRBJ2-3,15,.,TRBV18,TRBD2,CASSSTSGVTDTQYF,TGTGCCAGCTCATCGACTAGCGGGGTCACAGATACGCAGTATTTT
TRBJ1-1,17,.,TRBV5-1,.,CASSLAGRGFMNTEAFF,TGCGCCAGCAGCTTGGCCGGAAGGGGGTTCATGAACACTGAAGCTTTCTTT
TRBJ2-7,13,.,TRBV28,TRBD2,CASSLLAVYEQYF,TGTGCCAGCAGTTTGCTAGCGGTATACGAGCAGTACTTC
TRBJ2-7,13,once,TRBV29-1,.,CSAVSGTPYEQYF,TGCAGCGCCGTCTCCGGGACACCCTACGAGCAGTACTTC
TRBJ1-5,13,.,TRBV18,.,CASSPGAAQPQHF,TGTGCCAGCTCACCAGGGGCTGCACAGCCCCAGCATTTT
TRBJ2-1,16,.,TRBV15,TRBD2,CATSRDRLAGRNEQFF,TGTGCCACCAGCAGAGATCGGCTAGCGGGGAGGAATGAGCAGTTCTTC
TRBJ2-1,12,.,TRBV7-2,TRBD2,CASSFGGGEQFF,TGTGCCAGCAGCTTCGGCGGGGGGGAGCAGTTCTTC
TRBJ1-2,16,.,TRBV27,.,CASSLGVTRNLYGYTF,TGTGCCAGCAGTTTGGGAGTAACAAGGAACCTCTATGGCTACACCTTC
TRBJ1-1,15,.,TRBV15,.,CATSRSPGSDTEAFF,TGTGCCACCAGCAGATCCCCAGGGTCCGACACTGAAGCTTTCTTT
TRBJ1-2,15,once,TRBV5-1,.,CASSLGFTGTYGYTF,TGCGCCAGCAGCTTGGGATTCACAGGGACCTATGGCTACACCTTC
TRBJ1-2,13,.,TRBV6-5,TRBD1,CASKGAGGIGYTF,TGTGCCTCTAAAGGGGCAGGGGGAATTGGCTACACCTTC
TRBJ1-3,13,.,TRBV6-5,.,CASSNAGVLTKYF,TGTGCCAGCAGTAACGCAGGGGTCCTCACCAAATATTTT
TRBJ1-1,14,.,TRBV5-1,.,CASSLDRPNTEAFF,TGCGCCAGCAGCCTAGACAGACCTAACACTGAAGCTTTCTTT
TRBJ2-1,14,.,TRBV19,.,CASSMDSSYNEQFF,TGTGCCAGTAGTATGGACAGCTCCTACAATGAGCAGTTCTTC
TRBJ1-1,15,.,TRBV5-1,TRBD1,CASSQTGDRVTEAFF,TGCGCCAGCAGCCAGACGGGGGACAGGGTGACTGAAGCTTTCTTT
TRBJ1-4,15,once,TRBV11-2,.,CASSSTGARNEKLFF,TGTGCCAGCAGCTCCACAGGAGCTCGAAATGAAAAACTGTTTTTT
TRBJ2-5,14,.,TRBV7-6,.,CASSLSSDQETQYF,TGTGCCAGCAGCTTATCCAGCGACCAAGAGACCCAGTACTTC
TRBJ2-1,16,.,TRBV4-1,TRBD2,CASSQTSGASYNEQFF,TGCGCCAGCAGCCAAACTAGCGGAGCCTCCTACAATGAGCAGTTCTTC
TRBJ2-5,16,.,TRBV16,TRBD2,CASSERSGLAVETQYF,TGTGCCAGCAGCGAACGATCCGGACTAGCGGTAGAGACCCAGTACTTC
TRBJ1-5,16,.,TRBV5-6,TRBD1,CASSFGQELTNQPQHF,TGTGCCAGCAGCTTTGGACAGGAGTTGACCAATCAGCCCCAGCATTTT
TRBJ2-5,16,.,TRBV6-6,TRBD2,CASSYSLAGAQETQYF,TGTGCCAGCAGTTACTCACTAGCGGGAGCCCAAGAGACCCAGTACTTC
TRBJ1-2,15,.,TRBV29-1,TRBD1,CSVAGTGEGRSGYTF,TGCAGCGTGGCCGGGACAGGGGAAGGCAGGTCTGGCTACACCTTC
TRBJ1-1,12,once,TRBV7-9,.,CASSLMAPEAFF,TGTGCCAGCAGCTTAATGGCACCTGAAGCTTTCTTT
TRBJ2-1,14,.,TRBV5-1,TRBD2,CASRARELSIEQFF,TGCGCCAGCAGGGCGCGGGAGCTTTCTATTGAGCAGTTCTTC
TRBJ2-5,12,.,TRBV2,.,CASSVGRETQYF,TGTGCCAGCAGTGTGGGGAGAGAGACCCAGTACTTC
TRBJ2-1,15,.,TRBV6-5,TRBD2,CASSSGTSGVNEQFF,TGTGCCAGCAGTTCCGGGACTAGCGGAGTCAATGAGCAGTTCTTC
TRBJ2-5,14,few,TRBV7-8,.,CASSPRGEKETQYF,TGTGCCAGCAGCCCCCGGGGAGAGAAGGAGACCCAGTACTTC